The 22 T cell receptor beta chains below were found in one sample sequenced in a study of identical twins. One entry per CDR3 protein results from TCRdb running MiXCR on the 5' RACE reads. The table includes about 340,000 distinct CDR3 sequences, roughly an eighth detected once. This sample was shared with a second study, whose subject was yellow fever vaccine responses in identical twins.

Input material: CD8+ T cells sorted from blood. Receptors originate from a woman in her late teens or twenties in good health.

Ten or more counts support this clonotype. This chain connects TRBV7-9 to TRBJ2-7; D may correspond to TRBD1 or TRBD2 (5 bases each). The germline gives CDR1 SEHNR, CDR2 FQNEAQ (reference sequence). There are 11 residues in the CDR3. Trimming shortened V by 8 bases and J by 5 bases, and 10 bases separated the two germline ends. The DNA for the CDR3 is TGTGCCAGCCCGGGGCCCCACGAGCAGTACTTC. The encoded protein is CASPGPHEQYF.

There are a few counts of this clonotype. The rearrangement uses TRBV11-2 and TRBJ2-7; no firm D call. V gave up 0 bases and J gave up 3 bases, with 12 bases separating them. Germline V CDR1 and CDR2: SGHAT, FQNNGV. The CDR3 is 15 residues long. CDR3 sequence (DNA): TGTGCCAGCAGCTTAGAGTTTGCGAGATACTACGAGCAGTACGTC. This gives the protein CASSLEFARYYEQYV.

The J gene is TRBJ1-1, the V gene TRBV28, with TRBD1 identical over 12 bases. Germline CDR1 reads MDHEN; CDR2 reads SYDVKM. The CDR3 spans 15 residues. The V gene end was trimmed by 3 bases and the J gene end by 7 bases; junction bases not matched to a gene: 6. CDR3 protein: CASSFGTGGGDEAFF. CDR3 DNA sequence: TGTGCCAGCAGTTTTGGGACAGGGGGCGGCGATGAAGCTTTCTTT.

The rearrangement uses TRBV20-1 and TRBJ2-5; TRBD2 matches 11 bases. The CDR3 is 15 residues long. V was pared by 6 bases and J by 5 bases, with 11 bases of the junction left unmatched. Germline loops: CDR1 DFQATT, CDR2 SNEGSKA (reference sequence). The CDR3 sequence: CSAPGVAGGRETQYF. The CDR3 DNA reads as TGCAGTGCCCCCGGGGTAGCGGGGGGGCGTGAGACCCAGTACTTC.

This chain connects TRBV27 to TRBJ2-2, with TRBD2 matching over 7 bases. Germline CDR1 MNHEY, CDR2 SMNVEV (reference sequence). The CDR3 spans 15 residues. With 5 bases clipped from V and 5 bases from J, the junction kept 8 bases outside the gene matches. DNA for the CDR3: TGTGCCAGCAGTGGGCCGGGAGGTAGTACCGGGGAGCTGTTTTTT. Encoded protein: CASSGPGGSTGELFF.

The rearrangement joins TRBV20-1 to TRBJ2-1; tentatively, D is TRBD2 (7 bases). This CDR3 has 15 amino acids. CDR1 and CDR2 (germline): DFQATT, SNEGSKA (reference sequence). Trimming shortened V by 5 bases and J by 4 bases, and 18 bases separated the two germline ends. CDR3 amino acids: CSAHEVGGEYNEQFF. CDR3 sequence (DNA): TGCAGTGCTCACGAAGTAGGGGGGGAGTACAATGAGCAGTTCTTC.

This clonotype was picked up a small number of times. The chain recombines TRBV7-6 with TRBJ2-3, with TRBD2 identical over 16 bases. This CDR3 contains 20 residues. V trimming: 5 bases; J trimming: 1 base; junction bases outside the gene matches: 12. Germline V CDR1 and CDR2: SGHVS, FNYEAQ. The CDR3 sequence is CASSRSAGTSGGAGTDTQYF. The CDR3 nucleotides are TGTGCCAGCAGCCGCTCCGCCGGGACTAGCGGGGGGGCCGGCACAGATACGCAGTATTTT.

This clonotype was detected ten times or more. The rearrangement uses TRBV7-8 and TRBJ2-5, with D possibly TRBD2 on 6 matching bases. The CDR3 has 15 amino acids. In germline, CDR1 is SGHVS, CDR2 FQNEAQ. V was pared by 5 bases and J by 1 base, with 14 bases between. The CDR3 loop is CASSRPPGLQETQYF. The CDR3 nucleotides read TGTGCCAGCAGCCGCCCCCCGGGACTCCAAGAGACCCAGTACTTC.

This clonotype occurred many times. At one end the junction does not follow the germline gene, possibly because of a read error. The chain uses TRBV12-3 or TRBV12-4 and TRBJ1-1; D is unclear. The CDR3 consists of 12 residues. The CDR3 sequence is CASSLDNTEAFF. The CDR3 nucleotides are TGTGCCAGCAGCTTAGACAACACTGAAGCTTTCTTT.

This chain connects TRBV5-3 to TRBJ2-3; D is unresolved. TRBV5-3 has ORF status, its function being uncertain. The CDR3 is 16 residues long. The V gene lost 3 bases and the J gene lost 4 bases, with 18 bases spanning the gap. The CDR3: CARSSTGPQRPDTQYF. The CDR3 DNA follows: TGTGCCAGAAGCTCTACCGGGCCTCAAAGACCAGATACGCAGTATTTT.

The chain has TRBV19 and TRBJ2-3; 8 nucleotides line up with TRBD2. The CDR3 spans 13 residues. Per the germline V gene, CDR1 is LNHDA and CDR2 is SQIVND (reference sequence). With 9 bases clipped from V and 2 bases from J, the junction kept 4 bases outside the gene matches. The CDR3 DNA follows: TGTGCCAGCGGGGGGGACTACACAGATACGCAGTATTTT. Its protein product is CASGGDYTDTQYF.

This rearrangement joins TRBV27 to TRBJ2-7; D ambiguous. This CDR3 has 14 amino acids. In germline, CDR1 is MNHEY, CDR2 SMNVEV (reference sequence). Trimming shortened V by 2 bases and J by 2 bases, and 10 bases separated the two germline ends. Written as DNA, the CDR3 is TGTGCCAGCAGTTTAAACGAGGACGCCTACGAGCAGTACGTC. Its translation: CASSLNEDAYEQYV.

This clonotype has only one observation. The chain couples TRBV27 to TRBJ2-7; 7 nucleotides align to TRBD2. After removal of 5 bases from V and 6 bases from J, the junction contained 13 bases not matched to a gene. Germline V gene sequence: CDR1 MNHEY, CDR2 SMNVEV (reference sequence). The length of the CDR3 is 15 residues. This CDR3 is CASSPPGGLDSEQYF. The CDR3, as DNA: TGTGCCAGCAGTCCCCCGGGGGGACTGGATAGCGAGCAGTACTTC.

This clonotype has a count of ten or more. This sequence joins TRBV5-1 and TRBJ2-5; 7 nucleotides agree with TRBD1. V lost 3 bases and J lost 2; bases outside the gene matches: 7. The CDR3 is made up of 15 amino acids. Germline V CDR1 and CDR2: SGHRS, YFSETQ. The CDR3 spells CASSSPGQTQETQYF. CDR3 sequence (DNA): TGCGCCAGCAGCTCGCCGGGACAGACACAAGAGACCCAGTACTTC.

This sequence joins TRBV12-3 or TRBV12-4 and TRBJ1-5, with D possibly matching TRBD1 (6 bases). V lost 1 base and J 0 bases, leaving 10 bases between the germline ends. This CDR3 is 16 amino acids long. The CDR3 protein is CASSLEGGNSNQPQHF. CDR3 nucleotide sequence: TGTGCCAGCAGTTTAGAAGGGGGAAATAGCAATCAGCCCCAGCATTTT.

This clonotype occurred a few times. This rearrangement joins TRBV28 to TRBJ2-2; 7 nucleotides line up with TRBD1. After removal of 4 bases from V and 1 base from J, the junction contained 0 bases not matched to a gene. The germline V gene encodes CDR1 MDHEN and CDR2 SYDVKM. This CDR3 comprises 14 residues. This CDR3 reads CASSYRGNTGELFF. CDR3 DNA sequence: TGTGCCAGCAGTTACAGGGGGAACACCGGGGAGCTGTTTTTT.

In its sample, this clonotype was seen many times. CDR3 bases: TGTGCCAGCAGCTTGGCTCGACGGGAGCAGTACTTC. Its protein is CASSLARREQYF. V usage is TRBV5-6 and J usage is TRBJ2-7, with D hard to call. The germline gives CDR1 SGHDT, CDR2 YYEEEE. This CDR3 spans 12 amino acids. V was pared by 0 bases and J by 7 bases, with 8 bases between.

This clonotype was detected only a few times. The CDR3 reads CASSSGTSSSGELFF. CDR3 sequence (DNA): TGTGCCAGCAGCTCCGGGACTAGTAGTTCCGGGGAGCTGTTTTTT. The genes are TRBV13 and TRBJ2-2, with 8 nucleotides matching TRBD2. CDR1 is PRHDT and CDR2 is FYEKMQ in the germline V gene (reference sequence). The CDR3 contains 15 residues. Trimming cost V 4 bases and J 6 bases; bases outside gene matches: 7.

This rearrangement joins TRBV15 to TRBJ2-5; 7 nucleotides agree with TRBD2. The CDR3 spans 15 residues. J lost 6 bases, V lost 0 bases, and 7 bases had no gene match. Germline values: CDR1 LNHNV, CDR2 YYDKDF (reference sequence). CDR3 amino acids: CATSRDQSGTKTQYF. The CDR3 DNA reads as TGTGCCACCAGCAGAGATCAGAGCGGGACGAAGACCCAGTACTTC. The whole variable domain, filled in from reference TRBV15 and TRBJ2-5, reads DAMVIQNPRYQVTQFGKPVTLSCSQTLNHNVMYWYQQKSSQAPKLLFHYYDKDFNNEADTPDNFQSRRPNTSFCFLDIRSPGLGDTAMYLCATSRDQSGTKTQYFGPGTRLLVL.

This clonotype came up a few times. The CDR3: CASRPQVPLPPKAKNIQYF. CDR3 coding DNA: TGTGCCAGCAGACCTCAGGTACCACTGCCACCTAAAGCCAAAAACATTCAGTACTTC. The chain employs TRBV25-1 and TRBJ2-4; D call uncertain. This CDR3 is 19 amino acids long. Trimming cost V 6 bases and J 0 bases, with 24 bases left between them. Germline V gives CDR1 MGHDK, CDR2 SYGVNS.

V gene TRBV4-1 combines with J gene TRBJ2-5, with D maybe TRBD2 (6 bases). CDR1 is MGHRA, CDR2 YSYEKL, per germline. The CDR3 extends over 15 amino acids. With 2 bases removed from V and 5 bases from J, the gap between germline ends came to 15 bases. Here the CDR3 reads CASSQNPELAETQYF. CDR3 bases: TGCGCCAGCAGCCAAAATCCGGAACTAGCTGAGACCCAGTACTTC.

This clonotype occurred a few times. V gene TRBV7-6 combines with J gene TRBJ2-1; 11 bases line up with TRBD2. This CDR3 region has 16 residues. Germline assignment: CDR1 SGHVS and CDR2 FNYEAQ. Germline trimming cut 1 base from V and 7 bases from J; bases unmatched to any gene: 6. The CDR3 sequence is CASSLEIAGGQNEQFF. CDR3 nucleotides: TGTGCCAGCAGCTTAGAAATAGCGGGGGGGCAAAATGAGCAGTTCTTC.